The rows below give T cell receptor beta chains drawn from one sample of a study of T-cell memory formation after mild COVID-19. TCRdb re-called the 5' RACE reads through MiXCR, storing one row per CDR3 protein. This table has 250,000 to 300,000 distinct CDR3 sequences, 15% to 20% appearing once. Sequencing was performed on PBMCs or a T cell subset sorted from them (not recorded which). The receptors come from a young man who had mild COVID-19 (a few samples of this study predate the infection). Cell type and time point are not known. CDR3s include the opening cysteine and the closing phenylalanine or tryptophan. A D gene is named only where the DNA matches it firmly. A row's size may be missing; if present it is once, few, many or a size class.

d_call: .
clone_size: many
j_call: TRBJ1-3
v_call: TRBV7-9
cdr3_aa: CASSLQRFGGDTIYF
cdr3_nt: TGTGCCAGCAGCTTACAGCGGTTCGGAGGGGACACCATATATTTT

d_call: TRBD1
clone_size: few
j_call: TRBJ1-1
v_call: TRBV20-1
cdr3_aa: CSPRTGNTEAFF
cdr3_nt: TGCAGTCCGAGGACAGGCAACACTGAAGCTTTCTTT

d_call: .
clone_size: .
j_call: TRBJ1-4
v_call: TRBV10-3
cdr3_aa: CAATDGEKLFF
cdr3_nt: TGTGCCGCGACGGACGGGGAAAAACTGTTTTTT

d_call: .
clone_size: .
j_call: TRBJ1-3
v_call: TRBV7-8
cdr3_aa: CASSRSGGDTIYF
cdr3_nt: TGTGCCAGCAGCCGGTCCGGGGGGGACACCATATATTTT

d_call: .
clone_size: few
j_call: TRBJ1-4
v_call: TRBV7-2
cdr3_aa: CASSRSTGGNEKLFF
cdr3_nt: TGTGCCAGCAGCCGCTCAACGGGTGGTAATGAAAAACTGTTTTTT

d_call: .
clone_size: .
j_call: TRBJ2-3
v_call: TRBV5-1
cdr3_aa: CASSLSATADTQYF
cdr3_nt: TGCGCCAGCAGCTTGAGTGCTACCGCAGATACGCAGTATTTT

d_call: TRBD1
clone_size: .
j_call: TRBJ1-1
v_call: TRBV19
cdr3_aa: CASSPPTDRRSEAFF
cdr3_nt: TGTGCCAGTAGTCCACCCACGGACAGGAGGAGTGAAGCTTTCTTT

d_call: .
clone_size: .
j_call: TRBJ2-1
v_call: TRBV12-3/TRBV12-4
cdr3_aa: CASSLFASNEQFF
cdr3_nt: TGTGCCAGCAGTTTATTCGCGAGCAATGAGCAGTTCTTC

d_call: TRBD1
clone_size: few
j_call: TRBJ2-5
v_call: TRBV12-3/TRBV12-4
cdr3_aa: CASRSGTGGEETQYF
cdr3_nt: TGTGCCAGCAGATCCGGGACAGGGGGAGAAGAGACCCAGTACTTC

d_call: .
clone_size: few
j_call: TRBJ2-1
v_call: TRBV5-6
cdr3_aa: CASSQDLGPPYNEQFF
cdr3_nt: TGTGCCAGCAGCCAGGACCTGGGACCACCCTACAATGAGCAGTTCTTC

d_call: .
clone_size: few
j_call: TRBJ1-1
v_call: TRBV5-5
cdr3_aa: CASSLVRGVTEAFF
cdr3_nt: TGTGCCAGCAGCTTGGTCAGGGGTGTCACTGAAGCTTTCTTT

d_call: .
clone_size: .
j_call: TRBJ2-1
v_call: TRBV20-1
cdr3_aa: CSASRPSYNEQFF
cdr3_nt: TGCAGTGCTAGTAGGCCCTCCTACAATGAGCAGTTCTTC

d_call: TRBD2
clone_size: .
j_call: TRBJ2-1
v_call: TRBV7-2
cdr3_aa: CASSPPPWTSVDNEQFF
cdr3_nt: TGTGCCAGCAGCCCGCCCCCGTGGACTAGCGTTGACAATGAGCAGTTCTTC

d_call: .
clone_size: few
j_call: TRBJ2-4
v_call: TRBV7-9
cdr3_aa: CASSPDRNIQYF
cdr3_nt: TGTGCCAGCAGCCCGGACAGAAACATTCAGTACTTC

d_call: .
clone_size: few
j_call: TRBJ2-2
v_call: TRBV12-3/TRBV12-4
cdr3_aa: CASSTRGGTGELFF
cdr3_nt: TGTGCCAGCAGTACGAGGGGGGGGACCGGGGAGCTGTTTTTT

d_call: .
clone_size: .
j_call: TRBJ2-1
v_call: TRBV20-1
cdr3_aa: CSARKGGKRFEQFF
cdr3_nt: TGCAGTGCTAGAAAGGGTGGCAAGCGATTTGAGCAGTTCTTC

d_call: .
clone_size: .
j_call: TRBJ2-1
v_call: TRBV7-2
cdr3_aa: CASSLESGNYEQFF
cdr3_nt: TGTGCCAGCAGCTTAGAATCGGGGAACTATGAGCAGTTCTTC

d_call: .
clone_size: many
j_call: TRBJ1-1
v_call: TRBV7-8
cdr3_aa: CASSSGLRNTEAFF
cdr3_nt: TGTGCCAGCAGCTCGGGCCTTCGGAACACTGAAGCTTTCTTT

d_call: .
clone_size: .
j_call: TRBJ2-5
v_call: TRBV20-1
cdr3_aa: CSGRDPRKETQYF
cdr3_nt: TGCAGTGGAAGGGACCCGAGGAAAGAGACCCAGTACTTC

d_call: .
clone_size: few
j_call: TRBJ1-5
v_call: TRBV4-1
cdr3_aa: CASSQPGRGSNQPQHF
cdr3_nt: TGCGCCAGCAGCCAACCGGGGAGGGGAAGCAATCAGCCCCAGCATTTT

d_call: .
clone_size: few
j_call: TRBJ2-1
v_call: TRBV4-3
cdr3_aa: CASSQDASQGPYNEQFF
cdr3_nt: TGCGCCAGCAGCCAAGACGCCTCCCAGGGGCCCTACAATGAGCAGTTCTTC

d_call: .
clone_size: few
j_call: TRBJ1-2
v_call: TRBV9
cdr3_aa: CASSLGGWRFDYGYTF
cdr3_nt: TGTGCCAGCTCCCTGGGAGGGTGGAGATTCGACTATGGCTACACCTTC

d_call: .
clone_size: many
j_call: TRBJ1-1
v_call: TRBV7-6
cdr3_aa: CASSLWGWNTEAFF
cdr3_nt: TGTGCCAGCAGCTTGTGGGGATGGAACACTGAAGCTTTCTTT

d_call: .
clone_size: .
j_call: TRBJ1-2
v_call: TRBV24-1
cdr3_aa: CATSDWKQGGDGYTF
cdr3_nt: TGTGCCACCAGTGATTGGAAACAGGGAGGTGATGGCTACACCTTC

d_call: .
clone_size: few
j_call: TRBJ2-1
v_call: TRBV7-2
cdr3_aa: CASSLNYLEQFF
cdr3_nt: TGTGCCAGCAGCTTAAACTATCTTGAGCAGTTCTTC

d_call: .
clone_size: few
j_call: TRBJ2-5
v_call: TRBV7-9
cdr3_aa: CASSIGNREQETQYF
cdr3_nt: TGTGCCAGCAGCATAGGAAACAGAGAACAAGAGACCCAGTACTTC

d_call: .
clone_size: .
j_call: TRBJ2-3
v_call: TRBV7-2
cdr3_aa: CASSARDRQDTQYF
cdr3_nt: TGTGCCAGCAGCGCCCGGGACCGCCAAGATACGCAGTATTTT

d_call: .
clone_size: .
j_call: TRBJ2-3
v_call: TRBV4-2
cdr3_aa: CASSYSGTAHTDTQYF
cdr3_nt: TGTGCCAGCAGCTACTCCGGGACTGCCCACACAGATACGCAGTATTTT

d_call: .
clone_size: few
j_call: TRBJ1-2
v_call: TRBV29-1
cdr3_aa: CSVAGLGSGYTF
cdr3_nt: TGCAGCGTTGCAGGGCTTGGGTCTGGCTACACCTTC

d_call: .
clone_size: few
j_call: TRBJ2-1
v_call: TRBV7-3
cdr3_aa: CASSLTVSGGDEQFF
cdr3_nt: TGTGCCAGCAGCTTAACGGTTTCGGGGGGCGATGAGCAGTTCTTC

d_call: TRBD1
clone_size: few
j_call: TRBJ1-1
v_call: TRBV6-8
cdr3_aa: CASSPGTVDSNTEAFF
cdr3_nt: TGTGCCAGCAGTCCCGGGACAGTGGATTCGAACACTGAAGCTTTCTTT

d_call: TRBD2
clone_size: few
j_call: TRBJ2-5
v_call: TRBV4-1
cdr3_aa: CASSRAGVRQETQYF
cdr3_nt: TGCGCCAGCAGCCGGGCGGGAGTAAGACAAGAGACCCAGTACTTC

d_call: .
clone_size: .
j_call: TRBJ1-4
v_call: TRBV11-2
cdr3_aa: CASSPTGTVDEKLFF
cdr3_nt: TGTGCCAGCAGCCCGACCGGGACGGTGGATGAAAAACTGTTTTTT

d_call: TRBD2
clone_size: .
j_call: TRBJ2-1
v_call: TRBV6-6
cdr3_aa: CASSGGTTGYNEQFF
cdr3_nt: TGTGCCAGCAGCGGCGGGACTACAGGATACAATGAGCAGTTCTTC

d_call: TRBD1
clone_size: .
j_call: TRBJ2-3
v_call: TRBV9
cdr3_aa: CASSARGQGDTQYF
cdr3_nt: TGTGCCAGCAGCGCCCGGGGACAGGGCGATACGCAGTATTTT

d_call: .
clone_size: few
j_call: TRBJ1-5
v_call: TRBV7-8
cdr3_aa: CASSFSPGRDSNQPQHF
cdr3_nt: TGTGCCAGCAGCTTCTCACCGGGGAGGGATAGCAATCAGCCCCAGCATTTT

d_call: .
clone_size: .
j_call: TRBJ2-7
v_call: TRBV4-1
cdr3_aa: CASSPGAVTYEQYF
cdr3_nt: TGCGCCAGCAGCCCAGGGGCCGTTACCTACGAGCAGTACTTC